This TCR beta chain was recovered during a study of CD8 T cells in Susac syndrome (dated by TCRdb to the late 2010s). General notes on the study: Repertoire sequencing was used to test whether CD8+ T cell activation and differentiation in Susac syndrome was antigen driven. Broader findings and caveats from the paper: The study acknowledged that relatively few individuals were included in the TCR sequencing and HLA analysis.

Peripheral blood CD8+ and CD4+ T cells from healthy donors, Susac syndrome patients and multiple sclerosis patients were profiled using high-throughput TCR beta sequencing. The healthy donors served as controls matched for age and sex. Bulk CD8+ and CD4+ T cells were purified by magnetic negative isolation, while CD8+ TEMRA cells were enriched using FACS. Blood was drawn into EDTA tubes, processed within 24 hours, and PBMCs were isolated by density gradient centrifugation. PBMCs intended for TCR sequencing were cryopreserved in liquid nitrogen and were subsequently thawed in a 37 degrees C water bath. Purity of sorted or isolated CD4+, CD8+ and CD8+ TEMRA cells was at least 90%. The germline V and J ends show losses of 1 base and 5 bases respectively, and no gene match explains 8 bases of the junction. The CDR3 holds 15 amino acids from the cysteine to the phenylalanine. The DNA shown is the 45-base CDR3, in frame from base 1. CDR1 and CDR2 are drawn from the germline V gene (reference sequence): DFQATT, SNEGSKA.

Comment on this clonotype: Which antigen it targets is not known. Base qualities were left out, and no much larger clone turns up one base away.

RNA was extracted using the RNeasy kit, and about 0.45 to 1 microgram was reverse transcribed with random hexamers. The immunoSEQ multiplex PCR assay, covering 54 Vbeta and 13 Jbeta segments, was used to amplify TCR beta CDR3 regions. PCR amplification bias was corrected by using a synthetic template baseline for primer optimization and computational correction. The published analysis was carried out like this. Reads were annotated to V, D and J genes per IMGT and analyzed with immunoSEQ Analyzer, keeping only productive sequences. Clonality was calculated as one minus the Shannon entropy normalized by log2 of the number of productive unique sequences. Public and private clones were assessed among the 100 most prevalent clones of each patient and control. Clones were defined as Susac-specific if absent from the healthy and MS cohorts, from 900 to 1,300 published viral clones and from other ImmuneACCESS disease sequences. TCRdb took the public reads, trimmed them with fastp at Q25, ran MiXCR for clone calling and kept in-frame beta chains. Merged by CDR3 protein, the rows form single entries marked with the most common genes and DNA. The V and J calls, along with clone size, are taken from TCRdb and not from the paper's own processing. Within this sample are about 190,000 distinct CDR3 sequences, with 90% to 95% of them counted one time only. The ten largest clones add up to around 0.1% of the sample.

Specimen: CD4+ T cells from PBMCs. The sequence joins TRBV20-1 to TRBJ2-1, and TRBD2 matches 7 of the central bases. This clonotype was obtained from a human donor in good health. The DNA is TGCAGTGCTAGAGTCGGGCCTAGCGGAAACAATGAGCAGTTCTTC. It codes for CSARVGPSGNNEQFF.